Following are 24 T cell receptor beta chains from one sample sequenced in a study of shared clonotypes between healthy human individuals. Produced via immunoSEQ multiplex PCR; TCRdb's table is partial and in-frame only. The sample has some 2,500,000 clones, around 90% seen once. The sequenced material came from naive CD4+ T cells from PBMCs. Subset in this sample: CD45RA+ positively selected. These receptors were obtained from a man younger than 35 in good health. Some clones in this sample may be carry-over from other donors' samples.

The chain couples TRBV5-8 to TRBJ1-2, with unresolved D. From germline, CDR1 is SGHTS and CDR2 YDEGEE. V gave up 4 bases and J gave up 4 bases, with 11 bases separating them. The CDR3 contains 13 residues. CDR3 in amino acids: CASSRGRSYGYTF. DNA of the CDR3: TGTGCCAGCAGCCGAGGACGGTCCTATGGCTACACCTTC.

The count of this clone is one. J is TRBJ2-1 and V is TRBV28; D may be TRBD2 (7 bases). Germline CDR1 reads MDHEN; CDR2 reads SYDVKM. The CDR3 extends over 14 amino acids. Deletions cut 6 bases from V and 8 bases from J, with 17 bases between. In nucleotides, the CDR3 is TGTGCCAGCAGGCCCCGGGGGGCGCGCGATGAGCAGTTCTTC. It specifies CASRPRGARDEQFF.

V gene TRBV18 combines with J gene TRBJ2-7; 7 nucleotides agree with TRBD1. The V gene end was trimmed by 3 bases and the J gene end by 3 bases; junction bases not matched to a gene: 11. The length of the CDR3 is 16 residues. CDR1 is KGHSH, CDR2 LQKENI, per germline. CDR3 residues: CASSPYRGPRGYEQYF. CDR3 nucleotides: TGTGCCAGCTCACCTTACAGGGGCCCTCGGGGCTACGAGCAGTACTTC.

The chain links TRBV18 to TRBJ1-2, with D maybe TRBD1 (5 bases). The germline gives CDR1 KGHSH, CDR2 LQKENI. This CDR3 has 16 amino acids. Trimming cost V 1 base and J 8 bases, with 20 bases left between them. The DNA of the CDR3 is TGTGCCAGCTCACCACAAAGACAGACCCCCTATGGAGGCTACACCTTC. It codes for CASSPQRQTPYGGYTF.

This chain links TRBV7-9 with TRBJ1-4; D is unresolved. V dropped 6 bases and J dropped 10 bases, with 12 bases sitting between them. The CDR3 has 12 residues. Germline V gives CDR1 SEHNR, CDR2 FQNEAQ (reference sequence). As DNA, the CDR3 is TGTGCCAGCAGTCAAGGGCCTGGAAAACTGTTTTTT. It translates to CASSQGPGKLFF.

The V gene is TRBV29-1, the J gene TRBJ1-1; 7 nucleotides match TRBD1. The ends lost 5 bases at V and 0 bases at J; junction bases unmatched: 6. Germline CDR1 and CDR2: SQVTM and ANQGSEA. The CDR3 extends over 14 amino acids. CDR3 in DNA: TGCAGCGTTTGGTCCGGGACAGTGAACACTGAAGCTTTCTTT. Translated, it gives CSVWSGTVNTEAFF.

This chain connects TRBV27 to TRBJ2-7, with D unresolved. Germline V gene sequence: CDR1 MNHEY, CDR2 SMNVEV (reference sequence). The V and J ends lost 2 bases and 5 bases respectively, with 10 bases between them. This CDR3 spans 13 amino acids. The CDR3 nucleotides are TGTGCCAGCAGTTTAGTTCCTGGGAACGAGCAGTACTTC. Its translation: CASSLVPGNEQYF.

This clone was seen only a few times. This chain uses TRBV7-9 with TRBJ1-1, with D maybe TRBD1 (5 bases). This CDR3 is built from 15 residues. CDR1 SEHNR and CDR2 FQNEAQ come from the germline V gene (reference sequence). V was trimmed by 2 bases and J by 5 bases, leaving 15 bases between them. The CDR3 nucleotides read TGTGCCAGCAGCTTATCTCGAGGATCAGGGACTGAAGCTTTCTTT. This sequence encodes CASSLSRGSGTEAFF.

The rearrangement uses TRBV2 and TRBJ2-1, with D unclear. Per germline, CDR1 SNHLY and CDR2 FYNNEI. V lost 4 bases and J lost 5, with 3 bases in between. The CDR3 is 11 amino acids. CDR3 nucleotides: TGTGCCAGCAGTGGCCACAATGAGCAGTTCTTC. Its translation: CASSGHNEQFF.

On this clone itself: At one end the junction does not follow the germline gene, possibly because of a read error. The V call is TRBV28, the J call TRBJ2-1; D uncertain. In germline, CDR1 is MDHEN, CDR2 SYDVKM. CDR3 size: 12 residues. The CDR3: CAGSPGNNEQFF. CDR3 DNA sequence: TGTGCCGGCAGTCCGGGTAACAATGAGCAGTTCTTC.

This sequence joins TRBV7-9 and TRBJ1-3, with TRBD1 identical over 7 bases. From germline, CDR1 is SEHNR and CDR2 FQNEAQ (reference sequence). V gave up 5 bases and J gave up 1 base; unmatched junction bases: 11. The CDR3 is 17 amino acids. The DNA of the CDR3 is TGTGCCAGCAGCGCCCGGGACAGCTTTTCGTCTGGAAACACCATATATTTT. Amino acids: CASSARDSFSSGNTIYF.

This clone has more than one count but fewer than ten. This CDR3 is CASSARGQGSQKLFF. The CDR3 DNA reads TGTGCCAGCAGCGCTCGGGGACAGGGGAGCCAAAAACTGTTTTTT. This chain links TRBV9 with TRBJ1-4; 10 nucleotides line up with TRBD1. J lost 9 bases, V lost 3 bases, and 8 bases had no gene match. CDR1 is SGDLS and CDR2 is YYNGEE in the germline V gene. The CDR3 has 15 residues.

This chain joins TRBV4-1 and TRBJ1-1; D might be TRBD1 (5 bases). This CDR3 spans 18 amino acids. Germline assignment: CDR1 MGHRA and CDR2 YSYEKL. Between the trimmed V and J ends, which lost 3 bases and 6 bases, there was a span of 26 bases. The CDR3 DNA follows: TGCGCCAGCAGCCAGGGACGGGCTTACACTAAAGGTGTGCCTGAAGCTTTCTTT. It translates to CASSQGRAYTKGVPEAFF.

CDR3 in DNA: TGTGCCAGCAGCTTGGGGAGGGGAACTGGAAACACCATATATTTT. It translates to CASSLGRGTGNTIYF. The chain couples TRBV5-4 to TRBJ1-3; TRBD1 might be the D (5 bases). CDR1 and CDR2 (germline): SGHNT, YYREEE (reference sequence). The CDR3 loop spans 15 amino acids. Trimming removed 0 bases from V and 2 bases from J, with 9 bases in between.

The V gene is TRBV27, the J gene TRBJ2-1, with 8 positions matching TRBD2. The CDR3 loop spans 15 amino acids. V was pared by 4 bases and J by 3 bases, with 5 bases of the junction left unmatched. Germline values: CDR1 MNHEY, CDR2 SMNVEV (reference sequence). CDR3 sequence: CASSSKREIYNEQFF. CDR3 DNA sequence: TGTGCCAGCAGTTCCAAGCGGGAGATCTACAATGAGCAGTTCTTC.

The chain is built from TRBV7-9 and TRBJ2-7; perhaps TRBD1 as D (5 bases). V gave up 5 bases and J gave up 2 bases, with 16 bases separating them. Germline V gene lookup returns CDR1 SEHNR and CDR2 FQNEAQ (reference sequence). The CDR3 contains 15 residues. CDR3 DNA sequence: TGTGCCAGCAGCCGTCCTCCCAAGGGGACCTACGAGCAGTACTTC. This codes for CASSRPPKGTYEQYF.

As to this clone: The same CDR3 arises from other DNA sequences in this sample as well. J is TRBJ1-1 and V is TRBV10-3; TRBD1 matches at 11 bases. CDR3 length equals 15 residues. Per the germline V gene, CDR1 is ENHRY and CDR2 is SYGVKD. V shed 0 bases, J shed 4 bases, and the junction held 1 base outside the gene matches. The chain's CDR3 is CAISESGTGGTEAFF. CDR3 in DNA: TGTGCCATCAGTGAGTCTGGGACAGGGGGCACTGAAGCTTTCTTT.

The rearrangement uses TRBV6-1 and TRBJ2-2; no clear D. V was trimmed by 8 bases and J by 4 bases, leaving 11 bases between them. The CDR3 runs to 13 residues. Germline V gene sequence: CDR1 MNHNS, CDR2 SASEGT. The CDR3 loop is CASQTQSTGELFF. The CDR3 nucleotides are TGTGCCAGCCAAACGCAATCCACCGGGGAGCTGTTTTTT.

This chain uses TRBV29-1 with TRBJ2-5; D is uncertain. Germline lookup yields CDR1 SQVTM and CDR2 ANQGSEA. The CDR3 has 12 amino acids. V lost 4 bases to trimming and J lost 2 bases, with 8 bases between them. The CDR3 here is CSVGQQQETQYF. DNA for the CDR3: TGCAGCGTTGGCCAGCAGCAAGAGACCCAGTACTTC. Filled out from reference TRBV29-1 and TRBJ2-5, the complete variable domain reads SAVISQKPSRDICQRGTSLTIQCQVDSQVTMMFWYRQQPGQSLTLIATANQGSEATYESGFVIDKFPISRPNLTFSTLTVSNMSPEDSSIYLCSVGQQQETQYFGPGTRLLVL.

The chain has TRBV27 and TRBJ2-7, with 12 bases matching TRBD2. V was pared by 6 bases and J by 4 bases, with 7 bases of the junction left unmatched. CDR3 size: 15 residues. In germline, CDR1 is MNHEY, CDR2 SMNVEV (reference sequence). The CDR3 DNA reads TGTGCCAGCAGATCGAGGACTAGCGGGATGTACGAGCAGTACTTC. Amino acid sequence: CASRSRTSGMYEQYF.

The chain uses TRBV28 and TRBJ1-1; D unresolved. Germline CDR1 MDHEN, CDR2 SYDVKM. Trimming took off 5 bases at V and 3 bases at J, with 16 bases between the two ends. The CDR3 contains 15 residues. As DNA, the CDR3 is TGTGCCAGCAGTCGCCCGTCCCGCGGGGACACTGAAGCTTTCTTT. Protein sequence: CASSRPSRGDTEAFF.

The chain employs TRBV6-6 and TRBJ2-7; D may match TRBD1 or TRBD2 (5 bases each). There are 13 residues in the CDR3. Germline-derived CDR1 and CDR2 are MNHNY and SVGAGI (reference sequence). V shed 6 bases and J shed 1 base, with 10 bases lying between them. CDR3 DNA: TGTGCCAGCAGGGGGGAGAGGTCCTACGAGCAGTACTTC. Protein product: CASRGERSYEQYF.

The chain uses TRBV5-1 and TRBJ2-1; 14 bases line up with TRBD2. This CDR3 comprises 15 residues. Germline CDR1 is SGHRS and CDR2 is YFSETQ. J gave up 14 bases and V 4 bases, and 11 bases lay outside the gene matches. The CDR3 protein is CASSTRGLAGEDKFF. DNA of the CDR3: TGCGCCAGCAGCACTCGGGGACTAGCGGGAGAGGACAAGTTCTTC.

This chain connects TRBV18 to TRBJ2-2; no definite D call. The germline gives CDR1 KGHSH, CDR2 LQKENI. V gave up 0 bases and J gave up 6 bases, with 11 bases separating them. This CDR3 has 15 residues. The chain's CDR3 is CASSPPSGWAGELFF. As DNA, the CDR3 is TGTGCCAGCTCACCACCAAGTGGGTGGGCCGGGGAGCTGTTTTTT.